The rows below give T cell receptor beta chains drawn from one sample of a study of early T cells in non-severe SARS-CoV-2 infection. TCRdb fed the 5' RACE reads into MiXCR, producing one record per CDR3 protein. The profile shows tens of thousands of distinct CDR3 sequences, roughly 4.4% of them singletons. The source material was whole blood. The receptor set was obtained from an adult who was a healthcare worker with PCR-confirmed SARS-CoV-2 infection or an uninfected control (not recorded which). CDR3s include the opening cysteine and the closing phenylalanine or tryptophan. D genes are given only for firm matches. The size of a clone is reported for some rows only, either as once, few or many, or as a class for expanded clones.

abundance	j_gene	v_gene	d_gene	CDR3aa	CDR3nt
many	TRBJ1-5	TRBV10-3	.	CAISMDRGNQPQHF	TGTGCCATCAGTATGGACAGAGGGAATCAGCCCCAGCATTTT
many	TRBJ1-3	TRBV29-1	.	CSVAGTPENTIYF	TGCAGCGTTGCCGGGACACCTGAAAACACCATATATTTT
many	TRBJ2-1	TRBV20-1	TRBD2	CSASYRGSGREQFF	TGCAGTGCTAGTTATAGGGGCTCCGGGAGGGAGCAGTTCTTC
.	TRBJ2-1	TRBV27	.	CASSLSRGYNEQFF	TGTGCCAGCAGTTTATCGCGGGGATACAATGAGCAGTTCTTC
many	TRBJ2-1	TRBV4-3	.	CASSQDRNSQNEQFF	TGCGCCAGCAGCCAAGATCGTAACAGCCAAAATGAGCAGTTCTTC
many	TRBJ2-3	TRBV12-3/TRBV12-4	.	CASSPGTGDTQYF	TGTGCCAGCAGTCCGGGGACTGGAGATACGCAGTATTTT
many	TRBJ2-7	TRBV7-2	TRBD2	CASSRSGSVYEQYF	TGTGCCAGCAGCCGAAGCGGGAGTGTTTACGAGCAGTACTTC
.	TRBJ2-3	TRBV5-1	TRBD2	CASSLSRTSGAADTQYF	TGCGCCAGCAGCTTGAGCAGGACTAGCGGGGCCGCAGATACGCAGTATTTT
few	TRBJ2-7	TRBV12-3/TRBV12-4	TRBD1	CASSPDRAEQYF	TGTGCCAGCAGCCCGGACAGGGCCGAGCAGTACTTC
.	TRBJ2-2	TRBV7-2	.	CASSLLGGNTGELFF	TGTGCCAGCAGCTTACTTGGGGGGAACACCGGGGAGCTGTTTTTT
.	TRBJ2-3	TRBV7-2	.	CASSLITGNADTQYF	TGTGCCAGCAGCTTGATTACAGGGAATGCAGATACGCAGTATTTT
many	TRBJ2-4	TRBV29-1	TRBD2	CSAGGTSETLNIQYF	TGCAGCGCGGGGGGGACATCCGAGACCCTTAACATTCAGTACTTC
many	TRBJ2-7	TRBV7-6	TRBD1	CASSYRTGASTYEQYF	TGTGCCAGCAGCTACCGAACAGGGGCGAGCACCTACGAGCAGTACTTC
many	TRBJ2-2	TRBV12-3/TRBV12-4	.	CASSLGAGLGELFF	TGTGCCAGCAGTTTAGGCGCTGGGCTCGGGGAGCTGTTTTTT
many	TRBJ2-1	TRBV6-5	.	CASSYIPKADNEQFF	TGTGCCAGCAGTTATATCCCCAAGGCAGACAATGAGCAGTTCTTC
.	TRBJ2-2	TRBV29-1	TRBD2	CTPVRGRFRTGELFF	TGCACCCCGGTCCGCGGGAGGTTTCGCACCGGGGAGCTGTTTTTT
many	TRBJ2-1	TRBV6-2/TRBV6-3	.	CASSSSGGRYNEQFF	TGTGCCAGCAGTTCCAGCGGAGGGCGTTACAATGAGCAGTTCTTC
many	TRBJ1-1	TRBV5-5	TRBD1	CASSLVGQGSMNTEAFF	TGTGCCAGCAGCTTGGTGGGACAGGGATCTATGAACACTGAAGCTTTCTTT
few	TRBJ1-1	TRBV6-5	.	CASSPEYRTAGEAFF	TGTGCCAGCAGCCCTGAGTACAGGACTGCAGGCGAAGCTTTCTTT
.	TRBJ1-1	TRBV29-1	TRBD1	CSAPGQAMNTEAFF	TGCAGCGCCCCGGGACAGGCTATGAACACTGAAGCTTTCTTT
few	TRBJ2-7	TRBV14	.	CASSQDIVYEQYF	TGTGCCAGCAGCCAAGATATTGTCTACGAGCAGTACTTC
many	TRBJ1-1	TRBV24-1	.	CATSESGNTEAFF	TGTGCCACCAGTGAGTCGGGTAACACTGAAGCTTTCTTT
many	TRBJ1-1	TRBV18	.	CASSPLPRMNTEAFF	TGTGCCAGCTCACCACTTCCCAGAATGAACACTGAAGCTTTCTTT
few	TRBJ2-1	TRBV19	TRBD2	CASSDSGRAYNEQFF	TGTGCCAGTAGTGATAGCGGGAGGGCCTACAATGAGCAGTTCTTC
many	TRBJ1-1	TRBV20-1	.	CSARERKGPSQNTEAFF	TGCAGTGCTAGAGAGCGTAAAGGGCCCAGCCAGAACACTGAAGCTTTCTTT
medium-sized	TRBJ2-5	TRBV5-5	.	CASSLTPGASEETQYF	TGTGCCAGCAGCTTGACACCAGGGGCTTCGGAAGAGACCCAGTACTTC
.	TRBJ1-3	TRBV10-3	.	CAISESSRSSGNTIYF	TGTGCCATCAGTGAGTCGAGCAGGAGCTCTGGAAACACCATATATTTT
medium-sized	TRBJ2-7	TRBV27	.	CAARATNTYEQYF	TGTGCCGCCCGTGCTACTAATACCTACGAGCAGTACTTC
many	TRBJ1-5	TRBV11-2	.	CASSPTGTVNQPQHF	TGTGCCAGCAGCCCTACAGGGACGGTCAATCAGCCCCAGCATTTT
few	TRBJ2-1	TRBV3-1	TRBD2	CASSRGGSGNEQFF	TGTGCCAGCAGCCGGGGCGGGAGTGGGAATGAGCAGTTCTTC
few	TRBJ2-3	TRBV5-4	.	CASAGTRADTQYF	TGTGCCAGCGCCGGGACTCGCGCAGATACGCAGTATTTT
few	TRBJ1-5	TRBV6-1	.	CASRNNQPQHF	TGTGCCAGCAGGAACAATCAGCCCCAGCATTTT
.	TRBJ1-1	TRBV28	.	CASHGGATEAFF	TGTGCCAGCCACGGGGGTGCCACTGAAGCTTTCTTT
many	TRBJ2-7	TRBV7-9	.	CASSLEGWAGKYEQYF	TGTGCCAGCAGCTTAGAGGGTTGGGCAGGGAAGTACGAGCAGTACTTC
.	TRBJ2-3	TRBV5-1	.	CASSLGDLASTDTQYF	TGCGCCAGCAGCTTGGGGGACCTAGCCTCCACAGATACGCAGTATTTT
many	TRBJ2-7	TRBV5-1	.	CASSPLRPPYEQYF	TGCGCCAGCAGCCCCCTCCGGCCCCCCTACGAGCAGTACTTC
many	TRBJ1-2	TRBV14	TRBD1	CASSQEAGTGHGYGYTF	TGTGCCAGCAGCCAAGAAGCCGGGACAGGGCACGGCTATGGCTACACCTTC
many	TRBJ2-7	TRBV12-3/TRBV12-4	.	CASRYAFDGAYYEQYF	TGTGCCAGCAGGTACGCCTTTGATGGGGCCTACTACGAGCAGTACTTC
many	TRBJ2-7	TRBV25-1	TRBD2	CASSARRLAGGPTSGEQYF	TGTGCCAGCAGTGCACGAAGACTAGCGGGAGGCCCCACGTCCGGCGAGCAGTACTTC
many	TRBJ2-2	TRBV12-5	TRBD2	CASGDPGGVTGELFF	TGTGCTAGTGGAGACCCGGGGGGAGTCACCGGGGAGCTGTTTTTT
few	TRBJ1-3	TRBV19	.	CASSKQEYSGNTIYF	TGTGCCAGTAGTAAACAGGAGTACTCTGGAAACACCATATATTTT
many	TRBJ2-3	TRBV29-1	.	CSVRQFENTDTQYF	TGCAGCGTCCGACAGTTTGAGAACACAGATACGCAGTATTTT
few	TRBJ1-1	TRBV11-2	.	CASSLSPRDEAFF	TGTGCCAGCAGCTTAAGTCCGCGGGACGAAGCTTTCTTT
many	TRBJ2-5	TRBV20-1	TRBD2	CSATLAGGSKETQYF	TGCAGTGCCACACTAGCGGGAGGGTCCAAAGAGACCCAGTACTTC
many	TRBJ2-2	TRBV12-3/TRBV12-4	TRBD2	CASRLAGVFGELFF	TGTGCCAGCAGGCTAGCGGGAGTCTTCGGGGAGCTGTTTTTT